This T cell receptor beta chain was recovered during a study of cytomegalovirus exposure and HLA in healthy donors. In the study overall: An early release of data contained 75 million to 100 million unique TCRs, which came from HLA-typed donors. Findings and limits, study-wide: Versus the approximately 700-donor mean, an Asian-associated ancestry cluster reportedly showed fewer N-insertions in a later analysis.

Note on this clone: What it binds is not known.

The PCR employed 60 Vbeta primers together with 13 Jbeta primers. The assay was immunoSEQ multiplex PCR, and TCRdb's table has in-frame clones only and misses some. The sample yields 95,000 to 110,000 clones, approximately 80% seen once. These donors, healthy bone marrow donors, were studied. Donors counted as nominally healthy when sampled, yet unrecorded immune exposures were likely. CDR3 size: 16 residues. CDR1 and CDR2 from the germline V gene are MNHEY and SMNVEV (reference sequence). The J segment lost 9 bases and the V segment lost 5 bases, leaving 11 bases of the junction unmatched. This TCR derives from a male donor in good health and CMV-seronegative. This chain links TRBV27 with TRBJ2-1, with TRBD1 matching 12 bases. The material sequenced was PBMCs. For the CDR3, the DNA is TGTGCCAGCAGTCCTTTCGGGACAGGGGGCGTGAGTGAGCAGTTCTTC. The encoded protein is CASSPFGTGGVSEQFF.